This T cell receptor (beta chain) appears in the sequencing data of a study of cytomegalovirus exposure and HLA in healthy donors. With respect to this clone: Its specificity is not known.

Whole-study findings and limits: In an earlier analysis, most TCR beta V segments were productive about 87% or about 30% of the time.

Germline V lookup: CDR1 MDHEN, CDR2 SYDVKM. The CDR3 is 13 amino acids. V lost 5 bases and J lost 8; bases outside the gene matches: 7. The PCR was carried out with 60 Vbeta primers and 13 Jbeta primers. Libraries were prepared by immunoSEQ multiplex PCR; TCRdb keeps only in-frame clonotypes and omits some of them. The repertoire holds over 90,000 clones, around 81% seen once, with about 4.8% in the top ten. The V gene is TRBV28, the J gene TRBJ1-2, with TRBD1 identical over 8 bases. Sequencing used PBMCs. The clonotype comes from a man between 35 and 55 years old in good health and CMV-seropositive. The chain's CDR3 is CASSEGQGAGYTF. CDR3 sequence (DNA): TGTGCCAGCAGTGAAGGACAGGGTGCAGGCTACACCTTC.